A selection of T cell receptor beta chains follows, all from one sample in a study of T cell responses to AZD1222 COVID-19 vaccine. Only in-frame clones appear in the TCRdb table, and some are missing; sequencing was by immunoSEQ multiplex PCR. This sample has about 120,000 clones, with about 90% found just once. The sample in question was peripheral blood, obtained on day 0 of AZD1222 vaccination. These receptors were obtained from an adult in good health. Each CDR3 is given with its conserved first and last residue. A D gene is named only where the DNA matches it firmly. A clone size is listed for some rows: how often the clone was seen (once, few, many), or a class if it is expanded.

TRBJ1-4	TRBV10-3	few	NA	TGTGCCATCAGTGCAGACTTTAATGAAAAACTGTTTTTT	CAISADFNEKLFF
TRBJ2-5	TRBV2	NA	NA	TGTGCCAGCAATCCCCCTCGCAGGGAGTATGGAGAGACCCAGTACTTC	CASNPPRREYGETQYF
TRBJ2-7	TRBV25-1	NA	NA	TGTGCCAGCAGTGTGGGGTACGAGCAGTACTTC	CASSVGYEQYF
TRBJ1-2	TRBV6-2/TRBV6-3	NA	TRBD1	TGTGCCAGCAGTTACGGTGGACAGGGGCCCTCTGGCTACACCTTC	CASSYGGQGPSGYTF
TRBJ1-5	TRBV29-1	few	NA	TGCAGCGTTGGAGCAGGGTGGGGTCAGCCCCAGCATTTT	CSVGAGWGQPQHF
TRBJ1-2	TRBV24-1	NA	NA	TGTGCCACCAGTGAACAAAACGGAAGACCTTATGGCTACACCTTC	CATSEQNGRPYGYTF
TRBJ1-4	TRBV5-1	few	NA	TGCGCCAGCAGCTTGGATCTCCTAATGGAAAAACTGTTTTTT	CASSLDLLMEKLFF
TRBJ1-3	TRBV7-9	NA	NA	TGTGCCAGCAGCTTAATCCAGGGATCCTCTGGAAACACCATATATTTT	CASSLIQGSSGNTIYF
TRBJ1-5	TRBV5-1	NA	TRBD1	TGCGCCAGCAGCTTGTCAGACAGGGACGGTCAGCCCCAGCATTTT	CASSLSDRDGQPQHF
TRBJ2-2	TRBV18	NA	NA	TGTGCCAGCTCACCACCATCAGGGGCCGCTGGTGGGGAGCTGTTTTTT	CASSPPSGAAGGELFF
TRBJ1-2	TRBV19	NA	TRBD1	TGTGCCAGTAGTAGTCGGGACAGGGGTGAAATTTATGGCTACACCTTC	CASSSRDRGEIYGYTF
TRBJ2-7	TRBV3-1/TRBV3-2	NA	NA	TGTGCCAGCAGCCAAAGCCAGCATCGGTACGAGCAGTACTTC	CASSQSQHRYEQYF
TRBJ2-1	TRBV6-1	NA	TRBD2	TGTGCCAGCAGTGCCAGAGAGTACTCGGGGGGCAATGAGCAGTTCTTC	CASSAREYSGGNEQFF
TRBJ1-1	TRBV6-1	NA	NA	TGTGCCAGCAGTGAAGCCACAGGGCGCATATTTTACACTGAAGCTTTCTTT	CASSEATGRIFYTEAFF
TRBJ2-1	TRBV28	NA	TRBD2	TGTGCCAGCAGTGTTCCAATCATTCTAGCGGGGGGTTACAATGAGCAGTTCTTC	CASSVPIILAGGYNEQFF
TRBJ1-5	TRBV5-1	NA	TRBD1	TGCGCCAGCAGCTTGGGCACAGGGGGTCACCAGCCCCAGCATTTT	CASSLGTGGHQPQHF
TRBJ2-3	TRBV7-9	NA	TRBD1	TGTGCCAGCAGCTTGGGACAGGGGGCTACAGATACGCAGTATTTT	CASSLGQGATDTQYF
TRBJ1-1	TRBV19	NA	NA	TGTGCCAGTAGTGCCTCGGGCAGGAACACTGAAGCTTTCTTT	CASSASGRNTEAFF
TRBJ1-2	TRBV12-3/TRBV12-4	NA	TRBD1	TGTGCCAGCAGTCCGGACGACAGGGGAGGCTACACCTTC	CASSPDDRGGYTF
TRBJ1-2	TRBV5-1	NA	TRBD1	TGCGCCAGCAGCGCCGGGACAGCCTCCTTTTGGGGCTACACCTTC	CASSAGTASFWGYTF
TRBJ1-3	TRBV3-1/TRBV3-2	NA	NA	TGTGCCAGCAGCCAAGTCCGGGTCTCTGGAAACACCATATATTTT	CASSQVRVSGNTIYF
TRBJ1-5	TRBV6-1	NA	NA	TGTGCCAGCAGTGAAAGGCCTCTGGGCAATCAGCCCCAGCATTTT	CASSERPLGNQPQHF
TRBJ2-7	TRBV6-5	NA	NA	TGTGCCAGCAGAAAGGACAAGTACGAGCAGTACTTC	CASRKDKYEQYF
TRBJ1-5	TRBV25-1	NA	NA	TGTGCCAGCAAGCAGACCCTTAGCAATCAGCCCCAGCATTTT	CASKQTLSNQPQHF
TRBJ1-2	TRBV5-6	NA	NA	TGTGCCAGCAGCTCGCTTGGTCCTGGCTACACCTTC	CASSSLGPGYTF
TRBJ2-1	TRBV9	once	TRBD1	TGTGCCAGCAGCGTAGCCGGTTTCCGACAGGGCACTACCTACAATGAGCAGTTCTTC	CASSVAGFRQGTTYNEQFF
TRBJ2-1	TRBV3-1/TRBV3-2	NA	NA	TGTGCCAGCAGCCCCCCGGGGAGTACGCGTGAGCAGTTCTTC	CASSPPGSTREQFF
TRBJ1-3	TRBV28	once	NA	TGTGCCAGCCACCTGGGGACATCTGGAAACACCATATATTTT	CASHLGTSGNTIYF
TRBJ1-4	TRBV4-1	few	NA	TGCGCCAGCAGCCAAGATTCCGGACAGAACACTAATGAAAAACTGTTTTTT	CASSQDSGQNTNEKLFF
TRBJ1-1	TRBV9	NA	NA	TGTGCCAGCAGCGTAGGGACAGTCTGGAGGAACACTGAAGCTTTCTTT	CASSVGTVWRNTEAFF
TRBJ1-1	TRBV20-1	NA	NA	TGCAGTGCTAGTCAGGGAGCGAGAGTTGAAGCTTTCTTT	CSASQGARVEAFF
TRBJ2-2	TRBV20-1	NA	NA	TGCAGTGCTAGTCGTACCACCGGGGAGCTGTTTTTT	CSASRTTGELFF
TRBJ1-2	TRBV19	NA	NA	TGTGCCAGTAGTATACGACAAGAGGGACATGGCTACACCTTC	CASSIRQEGHGYTF
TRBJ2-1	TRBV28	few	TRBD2	TGTGCCAGCCACAATTCGGGGCTAGCGGGACGACTAGGGGAGTTCTTC	CASHNSGLAGRLGEFF
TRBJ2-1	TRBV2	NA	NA	TGTGCCAGCAGTGAAGTGCGCGGGTTCAATGAGCAGTTCTTC	CASSEVRGFNEQFF
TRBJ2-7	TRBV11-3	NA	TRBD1	TGTGCCAGCAGCCTGACAGGGAACGAGCAGTACTTC	CASSLTGNEQYF
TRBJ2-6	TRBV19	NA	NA	TGTGCCAGTAGTAATGGCCCATCGGGGGCCAACGTCCTGACTTTC	CASSNGPSGANVLTF
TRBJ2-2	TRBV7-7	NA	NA	TGTGCTAGCAGCTTTCTCCGGAACACCGGGGAGCTGTTTTTT	CASSFLRNTGELFF
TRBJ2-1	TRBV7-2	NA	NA	TGTGCCAGCAGCTTAAAGATCGGCGGGTACAATGAGCAGTTCTTC	CASSLKIGGYNEQFF
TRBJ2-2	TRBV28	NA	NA	TGTGCCAGCAGTTTCGGGACCGGTAACACCGGGGAGCTGTTTTTT	CASSFGTGNTGELFF
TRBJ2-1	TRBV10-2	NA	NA	TGCGCCAGCAGTGTGACAACTCCCAATGAGCAGTTCTTC	CASSVTTPNEQFF
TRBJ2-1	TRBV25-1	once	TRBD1	TGTGCCAGCAGTGATAACAGGGGGATATACAATGAGCAGTTCTTC	CASSDNRGIYNEQFF
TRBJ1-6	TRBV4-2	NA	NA	TGTGCCAGCAGCCAAGTCGGTAATTCACCCCTCCACTTT	CASSQVGNSPLHF
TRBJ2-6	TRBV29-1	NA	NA	TGCAGCATATATCCCAACTCTGGGGCCAACGTCCTGACTTTC	CSIYPNSGANVLTF
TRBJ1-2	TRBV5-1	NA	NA	TGCGCCAGCAGCTTGCAGGCAGCTAACTATGGCTACACCTTC	CASSLQAANYGYTF
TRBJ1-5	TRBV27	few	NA	TGTGCCAGCAGACCCCGACAGATAAATCAGCCCCAGCATTTT	CASRPRQINQPQHF
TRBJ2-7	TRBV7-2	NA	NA	TGTGCCAGCAGCTTAAACAGGGAGGACGAGCAGTACTTC	CASSLNREDEQYF
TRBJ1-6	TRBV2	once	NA	TGTGCCAGCAGTGGAAGCAGGGGAAATTCACCCCTCCACTTT	CASSGSRGNSPLHF
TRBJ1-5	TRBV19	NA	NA	TGTGCCACCTACGACCGACTCCTTGGCAATCAGCCCCAGCATTTT	CATYDRLLGNQPQHF
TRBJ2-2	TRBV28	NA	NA	TGTGCCAGCAGTCGCCTAATGACCGGGGAGCTGTTTTTT	CASSRLMTGELFF
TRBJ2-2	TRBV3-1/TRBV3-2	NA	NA	TGTGCCAGCAGCTCCAGGCAGAACACCGGGGAGCTGTTTTTT	CASSSRQNTGELFF
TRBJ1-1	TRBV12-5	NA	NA	TGTGCTAGTGGTTTATTGCAGAACACTGAAGCTTTCTTT	CASGLLQNTEAFF
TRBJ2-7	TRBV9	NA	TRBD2	TGTGCCAGCAGCGGCCCATCGGGGGGCTCCTACGAGCAGTACTTC	CASSGPSGGSYEQYF
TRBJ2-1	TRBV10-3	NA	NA	TGTGCCATCAGTGAGTCAGGCACCTTCTACAATGAGCAGTTCTTC	CAISESGTFYNEQFF